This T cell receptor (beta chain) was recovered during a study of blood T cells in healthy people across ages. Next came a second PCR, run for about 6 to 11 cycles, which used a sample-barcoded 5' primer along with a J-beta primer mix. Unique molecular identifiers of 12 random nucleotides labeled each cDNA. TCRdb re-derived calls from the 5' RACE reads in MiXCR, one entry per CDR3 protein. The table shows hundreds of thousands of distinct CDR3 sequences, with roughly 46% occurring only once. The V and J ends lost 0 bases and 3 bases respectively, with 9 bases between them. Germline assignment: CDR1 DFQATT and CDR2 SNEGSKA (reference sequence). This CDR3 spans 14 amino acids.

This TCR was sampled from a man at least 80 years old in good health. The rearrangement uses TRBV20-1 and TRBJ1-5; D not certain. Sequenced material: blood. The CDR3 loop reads CSARDGGFNQPQHF. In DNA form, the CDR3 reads TGCAGTGCTAGAGATGGCGGTTTCAATCAGCCCCAGCATTTT.